The present entry profiles one T cell receptor (beta chain) with its context. This record comes from a study of blood T cell repertoires in COVID-19. The overall study: Acute-phase and convalescent COVID-19 samples originated in the United States, Italy and Spain.

V was shortened by 2 bases and J by 2 bases, with 9 bases between the two germline ends. CDR1 is MDHEN and CDR2 is SYDVKM in the germline V gene. The CDR3 spans 14 residues. Clones were read by immunoSEQ multiplex PCR, and TCRdb kept only the in-frame ones, dropping some. Here the sample spans 200,000 to 250,000 clones, over 80% being singletons. This chain uses TRBV28 with TRBJ1-1; the D gene is possibly TRBD1 (5 bases). This TCR was recovered from a man aged 25-45 years who had recovered from COVID-19. The sequencing input was peripheral blood. The CDR3 DNA follows: TGTGCCAGCAGTTTAGGAGGGGCCAACACTGAAGCTTTCTTT. Translated, it gives CASSLGGANTEAFF. Filled out from reference TRBV28 and TRBJ1-1, the complete variable domain reads DVKVTQSSRYLVKRTGEKVFLECVQDMDHENMFWYRQDPGLGLRLIYFSYDVKMKEKGDIPEGYSVSREKKERFSLILESASTNQTSMYLCASSLGGANTEAFFGQGTRLTVV.